This TCR beta chain was found in a study of Graves' ophthalmopathy and Graves' hyperthyroidism. The germline V gene has CDR1 SQVTM and CDR2 ANQGSEA. V was clipped by 1 base and J by 4 bases, with 17 bases between them. This CDR3 has 15 amino acids. In regard to this clonotype: A clone one base away is much larger, so this may be a read error.

RNA transcripts were the source from which TCR beta CDR3 regions were amplified. In the first round, RT-PCR was carried out with HTBI primers, and a multiplex PCR formed the second round. TCRdb ran MiXCR on the multiplex PCR reads and lists one entry per CDR3 protein. This sample carries 350,000 to 400,000 distinct CDR3 sequences, approximately 15% of them seen once, and the ten largest clones take around 7%. The chain links TRBV29-1 to TRBJ2-7; D uncertain. The clonotype comes from a woman aged 18-35 years with stable Graves' hyperthyroidism. The sample was peripheral blood. The CDR3 here is CSVEGGLGNLYEQYF. CDR3 bases: TGCAGCGTTGAAGGGGGTCTGGGGAATTTGTACGAGCAGTACTTC.